This T cell receptor beta chain came from a study of blood T cell repertoires in COVID-19. Study at large: The United States, Italy and Spain supplied acute and convalescent COVID-19 samples. The analysed material was cDNA or gDNA that came from T cells, B-cell-depleted T cells, or PBMCs.

This CDR3 spans 14 amino acids. Looked up from germline, CDR1 is SEHNR and CDR2 is FQNEAQ (reference sequence). The V and J ends lost 3 bases and 5 bases, in that order; junction bases with no gene match: 4. In the original processing: Nucleated cell number was recorded as an estimate derived from reference gene primer amplification. Repertoires were generated with immunoSEQ multiplex PCR, while TCRdb's copy carries only in-frame clones and drops some. The V and J calls and clone size come from that table; D and trimming were worked out from the DNA. The data hold tens of thousands of clones, with 79% observed a single time.

What was sequenced was peripheral blood. The clonotype was recovered from a woman of 80 years or more with active or convalescent COVID-19. J is TRBJ2-3 and V is TRBV7-9; the match to TRBD1 covers 8 bases. The CDR3: CASSFGTGKDTQYF. Written as DNA, the CDR3 is TGTGCCAGCAGCTTCGGGACAGGAAAAGATACGCAGTATTTT.